The T cell receptor (beta chain) described here comes from a study of blood T cells in healthy people across ages (dated by TCRdb to the mid-2010s). In the study overall: In model experiments, template switching captured roughly one uniquely barcoded TCR beta cDNA molecule for every two T cells. The donors were divided into four age groups: young (average around 15 years), middle-aged (about 41), aged (around 59) and long-lived (82). Using deep sequencing normalized with unique cDNA molecular identifiers, the study measured how TCR beta repertoire diversity changes with age. The study analyzed two additional independent replicas of 1 million unique cDNA reads from the same blood draw for two donors, one aged 18 to 30 and one aged 80 or older. To avoid experimental bias, donors of different ages were spread randomly across the sequencing lanes. Overall study outcomes, separate from this receptor: Compared with the aged group, the long-lived group had more naive CD4+ T cells, fewer expanded clones and increased TCR diversity, a pattern suggesting age selection. The CMV infection status of donors was not known, potentially confounding age-related changes in expanded clonotypes. Observed TCR beta diversity per million T cells fell roughly linearly with age, and a significant reduction was already apparent by age roughly 40. Because profiling used bulk unsorted PBMCs, naive and antigen-experienced compartments could not be compared conclusively. A strong correlation was found between observed TCR beta diversity and the percentage of naive T cells measured by flow cytometry. Estimates of total diversity based on one million sequenced T cells were regarded as lower bounds and as underestimates.

CDR1 and CDR2 (SGHTA, FQGNSA) derive from the germline V gene. The CDR3 sequence holds 15 residues, the cysteine and phenylalanine included. Only the CDR3 portion is preserved as DNA: 45 bases, with reading frame beginning at the first base. V is reduced by 5 bases and J by 6 bases, leaving a spacing of 17 bases between them. The library relied on 5' RACE. The data were produced on an Illumina HiSeq 2500. A second PCR of roughly 7 to 12 cycles was performed with a sample-barcoded 5' primer and a J-beta primer mix. A unique molecular identifier was introduced onto each TCR beta cDNA molecule by a template-switch 5' adaptor carrying 12 random nucleotides. Each sample yielded at least 3 million CDR3-containing paired-end reads. First-strand cDNA synthesis was performed from all RNA using the Mint cDNA synthesis kit, with priming by a TRBC-specific oligonucleotide. Following uracil-DNA glycosylase treatment, all cDNA underwent a first 18-cycle PCR with the universal primers M1SS and BC2_uni_R. Processing in the source paper ran as follows. For normalization, 1 million high-quality reads, each with a distinct molecular identifier, were randomly selected from each sample. Instead of being binned into consensus sequences, reads with shared molecular identifiers were discarded. MiTCR, set to a Q25 quality threshold and the strictest error-elimination algorithm, was used for CDR3 identification, clonotype clustering and error correction. A nonparametric unseen species model using Euler transformation provided a lower-bound estimate of total TCR beta diversity. In-frame beta chains were kept once TCRdb had trimmed the public reads at Q25 with fastp and called clones with MiXCR. Rows with a matching CDR3 protein are joined into one entry that keeps the most common DNA and genes. The V and J calls were determined by TCRdb, not by the authors. Counted in this sample were hundreds of thousands of distinct CDR3 sequences; around half of them appeared once. Roughly 20% of the sample is taken by the ten largest.

The approximately 39 donors, aged about 6 to 90 years, were systemically healthy Caucasian individuals from Russia. Each donor gave about 9.7 milliliters of peripheral blood, drawn into EDTA-treated Vacutainer tubes. Ficoll-Paque density-gradient centrifugation was used to isolate PBMCs, with at least 6 million obtained per sample. Total RNA, at least 5 micrograms per sample, was extracted from PBMCs with Trizol reagent. The percentages of naive CD45RAhigh/CD27high T cells were determined by flow cytometry on a PBMC aliquot from every donor. Comment on this clonotype: Its cognate antigen has yet to be identified. No clone much larger than this one lies a single base away; base qualities are absent.

The chain employs TRBV7-2 and TRBJ2-1; the D gene is perhaps TRBD1 or TRBD2, as each covers 5 bases. Specimen: blood. The sequence came from a man older than 75 in good health. The CDR3 sequence is CASSPRRTGRNEQFF. The sequence in DNA is TGTGCCAGCAGCCCTCGGAGAACGGGACGCAATGAGCAGTTCTTC.